A selection of T cell receptor beta chains follows, all from one sample in a study of early T cells in non-severe SARS-CoV-2 infection. Via MiXCR, TCRdb re-called the 5' RACE reads, giving one row per CDR3 protein. Of some 64,000 distinct CDR3 sequences detected, about 10% appear once; the ten largest clones hold 1.7%. Sequencing was carried out using whole blood. The receptors were sampled from an adult who was a healthcare worker with PCR-confirmed SARS-CoV-2 infection or an uninfected control (not recorded which). Each CDR3 is given with its conserved first and last residue. Fields, in order: clone size, V gene, D gene, J gene, CDR3 DNA, CDR3 protein. A D gene is named only where the DNA matches it firmly. Not every row has a clone size; where given, it reads once, few, many or a size class.

abundance: few
v_gene: TRBV29-1
d_gene: TRBD1
j_gene: TRBJ2-1
CDR3nt: TGCAGCGTTGTAGGGACAGGGGCCTACAATGAGCAGTTCTTC
CDR3aa: CSVVGTGAYNEQFF

abundance: many
v_gene: TRBV6-6
d_gene: TRBD2
j_gene: TRBJ2-3
CDR3nt: TGTGCCAGCAGTTACGACGGGGGGAGGGCAGATACGCAGTATTTT
CDR3aa: CASSYDGGRADTQYF

abundance: many
v_gene: TRBV11-2
d_gene: .
j_gene: TRBJ1-5
CDR3nt: TGTGCCAGCAGCTCCGGCTGGAATCAGCCCCAGCATTTT
CDR3aa: CASSSGWNQPQHF

abundance: .
v_gene: TRBV29-1
d_gene: .
j_gene: TRBJ2-5
CDR3nt: TGCAGCGTTGAAGTAAAAGAGACCCAGTACTTC
CDR3aa: CSVEVKETQYF

abundance: many
v_gene: TRBV19
d_gene: .
j_gene: TRBJ2-5
CDR3nt: TGTGCCAGTAGTATCCGGGGGACTTCCTACCCAAGAGAGACCCAGTACTTC
CDR3aa: CASSIRGTSYPRETQYF

abundance: many
v_gene: TRBV6-2/TRBV6-3
d_gene: TRBD1
j_gene: TRBJ2-5
CDR3nt: TGTGCAACTTTTAGGGACAGTCAAGAGACCCAGTACTTC
CDR3aa: CATFRDSQETQYF

abundance: many
v_gene: TRBV3-1
d_gene: .
j_gene: TRBJ2-5
CDR3nt: TGTGCCAGCAGCCAACCCGGGGGGCGGGAGACCCAGTACTTC
CDR3aa: CASSQPGGRETQYF

abundance: many
v_gene: TRBV5-1
d_gene: .
j_gene: TRBJ1-1
CDR3nt: TGCGCCAGCAGCTTAGGTTGGGCAGAAAACACTGAAGCTTTCTTT
CDR3aa: CASSLGWAENTEAFF

abundance: .
v_gene: TRBV5-6
d_gene: .
j_gene: TRBJ1-5
CDR3nt: TGTGCCAGCAGCTTCTATTCGCGGGCGGCTGAGGATCAGCCCCAGCATTTT
CDR3aa: CASSFYSRAAEDQPQHF

abundance: many
v_gene: TRBV7-9
d_gene: TRBD2
j_gene: TRBJ2-1
CDR3nt: TGTGCCAGCAGCCCGACCCCCGGGACTAGCGGGGGTAATGAGCAGTTCTTC
CDR3aa: CASSPTPGTSGGNEQFF

abundance: many
v_gene: TRBV7-2
d_gene: .
j_gene: TRBJ1-1
CDR3nt: TGTGCCAGCAGCTTATCGGTTATGGACACTGAAGCTTTCTTT
CDR3aa: CASSLSVMDTEAFF

abundance: .
v_gene: TRBV6-5
d_gene: TRBD1
j_gene: TRBJ2-7
CDR3nt: TGTGCCAGCAGTCGGAATCGGGACAGGGTTGCGGACGAGCAGTACTTC
CDR3aa: CASSRNRDRVADEQYF

abundance: many
v_gene: TRBV7-9
d_gene: TRBD1
j_gene: TRBJ2-7
CDR3nt: TGTGCCAGCAGCGGAAGGCCGGGACAGGGGGCAGGAGAGCAGTACTTC
CDR3aa: CASSGRPGQGAGEQYF

abundance: .
v_gene: TRBV20-1
d_gene: .
j_gene: TRBJ2-7
CDR3nt: TGCAGTGCTAGAGAATGGGGTTACGAGCAGTACTTC
CDR3aa: CSAREWGYEQYF

abundance: many
v_gene: TRBV6-1
d_gene: .
j_gene: TRBJ1-5
CDR3nt: TGTGCCAGCAAGGGTGGATGGGCAGGGAGGAATCAGCCCCAGCATTTT
CDR3aa: CASKGGWAGRNQPQHF

abundance: few
v_gene: TRBV20-1
d_gene: .
j_gene: TRBJ2-1
CDR3nt: TGCAGTGCTAGAGAGGTGGGGTTCAATGAGCAGTTCTTC
CDR3aa: CSAREVGFNEQFF